This is a list of T cell receptor beta chains from one sample in a study of blood T cell repertoires in COVID-19. Assay used: immunoSEQ multiplex PCR; TCRdb lists only in-frame clones, some missing. Altogether roughly 86,000 clones are present, roughly 88% being singletons, with the ten largest covering approximately 2.8%. Sequencing used peripheral blood. The receptor set was obtained from a woman of 80 years or more with COVID-19, enrolled during active disease. Each CDR3 is given with its conserved first and last residue. A D gene is named only where the DNA matches it firmly. The size field is filled for only some rows; it gives once, few, many or a size class.

v_call,d_call,clone_size,cdr3_length,j_call,cdr3_nt,cdr3_aa
TRBV14,.,.,14,TRBJ2-3,TGTGCCAGCAGCCAGATACGGGCGGGAGATACGCAGTATTTT,CASSQIRAGDTQYF
TRBV5-1,TRBD2,.,17,TRBJ2-1,TGCGCCAGCAGCTTTGGGCTAGCGGGAGTCTCCTACAATGAGCAGTTCTTC,CASSFGLAGVSYNEQFF
TRBV7-9,TRBD1,.,16,TRBJ1-2,TGTGCCAGCAGCCTCCTAGGACAGGGAGCTCTATATGGCTACACCTTC,CASSLLGQGALYGYTF
TRBV28,.,.,14,TRBJ1-5,TGTGCCAGCAGTTTCGGACGGCGGGGTCAGCCCCAGCATTTT,CASSFGRRGQPQHF
TRBV7-5,.,once,15,TRBJ1-2,TGTGCCAGAAGCTTAGAACCTGGACAAGCCTATGGCTACACCTTC,CARSLEPGQAYGYTF
TRBV11-2,TRBD2,.,17,TRBJ2-3,TGTGCCAGCAGCTTAGCGTCTAGCGGGCGTAGCACAGATACGCAGTATTTT,CASSLASSGRSTDTQYF
TRBV19,TRBD2,.,16,TRBJ2-7,TGTGCCAGTAGTCCCCAGAGGCTAGCGGGAGCAGGCGAGCAGTACTTC,CASSPQRLAGAGEQYF
TRBV11-2,TRBD1,.,16,TRBJ2-1,TGTGCCAGCAGCCTTCGACAAGGGGGCTTCTACAATGAGCAGTTCTTC,CASSLRQGGFYNEQFF
TRBV7-8,TRBD2,.,16,TRBJ2-3,TGTGCCAGCAGCCCCCTTAGCGGGGCCTACACAGATACGCAGTATTTT,CASSPLSGAYTDTQYF
TRBV7-8,TRBD1,.,15,TRBJ1-5,TGTGCCAGCAGTCGGCCGGGACAGGGCAATCAGCCCCAGCATTTT,CASSRPGQGNQPQHF
TRBV5-6,.,few,12,TRBJ1-2,TGTGCCAGCAGCATACAGGGACCTGGCTACACCTTC,CASSIQGPGYTF
TRBV28,.,few,15,TRBJ1-1,TGTGCCAGCAGTTTACTCCGTGCGGTTGGCACTGAAGCTTTCTTT,CASSLLRAVGTEAFF
TRBV7-2,TRBD2,.,15,TRBJ2-1,TGTGCCAGCAGCTTAAGGCGGGGGGGCCTGAATGAGCAGTTCTTC,CASSLRRGGLNEQFF
TRBV7-9,TRBD1,.,15,TRBJ1-2,TGTGCCAGCAGCATCTCCAGGGGGCGAATAACCGGCTACACCTTC,CASSISRGRITGYTF
TRBV6-5,.,.,11,TRBJ2-1,TGTGCCAGCACCTCAGGTGGGGAGCAGTTCTTC,CASTSGGEQFF
TRBV7-2,.,few,13,TRBJ1-1,TGTGCCAGCAGCTTAATCGGGAACACTGAAGCTTTCTTT,CASSLIGNTEAFF
TRBV29-1,TRBD2,.,15,TRBJ2-3,TGCAGCGTTGAAGGGACTAGCGGGTCCACAGATACGCAGTATTTT,CSVEGTSGSTDTQYF
TRBV18,.,few,13,TRBJ2-7,TGTGCCAGCTCACCAGCAGGGTTCGTCGAGCAGTACTTC,CASSPAGFVEQYF
TRBV27,.,.,15,TRBJ2-6,TGTGCCAGCAGTACTTTTAACTCTGGGGCCAACGTCCTGACTTTC,CASSTFNSGANVLTF
TRBV19,.,.,16,TRBJ1-2,TGTGCCAGTAGTATAGTACGGGCAGGGAATAAGGGCGGCTACACCTTC,CASSIVRAGNKGGYTF
TRBV4-3,.,.,17,TRBJ2-2,TGCGCCAGCAGCCAGAGACAGGCTCTATGGGGCACCGGGGAGCTGTTTTTT,CASSQRQALWGTGELFF
TRBV11-2,TRBD2,.,15,TRBJ2-7,TGTGCCAGCAGCCGACCTAGCGGGGGGGCCCAAGAGCAGTACTTC,CASSRPSGGAQEQYF
TRBV5-1,TRBD1,once,17,TRBJ1-3,TGCGCCAGCAGCTTGGGGGGACAGGAAGACTCTGGAAACACCATATATTTT,CASSLGGQEDSGNTIYF
TRBV6-6,.,few,16,TRBJ1-1,TGTGCCAGCAGTTACATCACCCCTCGGGGAAACACTGAAGCTTTCTTT,CASSYITPRGNTEAFF
TRBV6-5,TRBD1,.,15,TRBJ2-7,TGTGCCAGCACTTACCCGGACAGGGGAGGGCACGAGCAGTACTTC,CASTYPDRGGHEQYF
TRBV7-2,.,.,15,TRBJ1-2,TGTGCCAGCAGTCATGTGGCAGGGGTTCCCTGGGGCTACACCTTC,CASSHVAGVPWGYTF
TRBV10-3,TRBD1,once,16,TRBJ1-4,TGTGCCATCAGACCGGGACAGGGGGCGACTAATGAAAAACTGTTTTTT,CAIRPGQGATNEKLFF
TRBV7-3,.,once,15,TRBJ1-1,TGTGCCAGCAGCATCCTGGGGGGGAAGAACACTGAAGCTTTCTTT,CASSILGGKNTEAFF
TRBV6-2/TRBV6-3,TRBD2,.,15,TRBJ2-3,TGTGCCAGCAGTAATGGACTAGCGGGCACAGATACGCAGTATTTT,CASSNGLAGTDTQYF
TRBV7-2,TRBD1,.,16,TRBJ2-7,TGTGCCAGCAGCACCCTGGACAGGGCCTTCTCCTACGAGCAGTACTTC,CASSTLDRAFSYEQYF
TRBV7-9,.,few,15,TRBJ1-2,TGTGCCAGCAGCTTACTCGGGGACTCCAACTATGGCTACACCTTC,CASSLLGDSNYGYTF
TRBV12-3/TRBV12-4,TRBD1,.,13,TRBJ1-1,TGTGCCAGCGGCTCAGGGGGCCACACTGAAGCTTTCTTT,CASGSGGHTEAFF
TRBV19,.,.,15,TRBJ2-3,TGTGCCAGTAGTATAAGAGCTAGCGAAACAGATACGCAGTATTTT,CASSIRASETDTQYF
TRBV28,.,.,11,TRBJ2-7,TGTGCCAGCAGCGCAGGTGCCTCGTTGAACTTC,CASSAGASLNF
TRBV28,TRBD2,few,14,TRBJ2-7,TGTGCCAGCAGTTTGGGACTAGCGGGGGTTGAGCAGTACTTC,CASSLGLAGVEQYF
TRBV28,TRBD1,.,15,TRBJ1-1,TGTGCCAGCAGTACAACCGGGACAGCGAACACTGAAGCTTTCTTT,CASSTTGTANTEAFF
TRBV20-1,.,.,12,TRBJ2-5,TGCAGTGCTGGTGATAGGGGGGAGACCCAGTACTTC,CSAGDRGETQYF
TRBV12-3/TRBV12-4,.,few,13,TRBJ1-1,TGTGCCAGCGATTCTCGGGGTAACACTGAAGCTTTCTTT,CASDSRGNTEAFF
TRBV10-3,.,.,16,TRBJ2-7,TGTGCCATCAGTGAGGGCCCCAAGGGGGTTCGAGTCGAGCAGTACTTC,CAISEGPKGVRVEQYF
TRBV6-2/TRBV6-3,TRBD2,.,12,TRBJ2-1,TGTGCCAGCAGCCGGACTAGCATTGAGCAGTTCTTC,CASSRTSIEQFF
TRBV19,TRBD1,.,14,TRBJ2-3,TGTGCCAGTATCCAGACAGGGGGCAGCGATACGCAGTATTTT,CASIQTGGSDTQYF
TRBV5-1,.,.,15,TRBJ2-1,TGCGCCAGCAGCTCACAGCTGAGTCGGAGGAATGAGCAGTTCTTC,CASSSQLSRRNEQFF